Shown below are 12 T cell receptor beta chains from a single sample sequenced in a study of T-cell reconstitution after alpha-beta-depleted transplantation in children. This sample's TCRbeta library carried unique molecular identifier barcodes. TCRdb re-analysed the PCR reads in MiXCR, keeping a single row per CDR3 protein. The sample records 210,000 or so distinct CDR3 sequences, roughly 10% being singletons. Sample: PBMCs, taken before TCRalphabeta/CD19-depleted stem cell transplant. The receptor source for this set is a child in the first two years of life with acute myeloid leukemia, due to receive a stem cell transplant.

The rearrangement links TRBV20-1 to TRBJ2-1, with D perhaps matching TRBD2 (5 bases). Trimming removed 1 base from V and 4 bases from J, with 8 bases in between. The CDR3 contains 13 residues. Germline values: CDR1 DFQATT, CDR2 SNEGSKA (reference sequence). CDR3 sequence: CSARAAVYNEQFF. The DNA of the CDR3 is TGCAGTGCTAGAGCAGCGGTATACAATGAGCAGTTCTTC.

To note about this clonotype: Germline is not matched at one junction end, which may reflect a read error. CDR3 sequence (DNA): TGCGTCAGCAGATTGGGATTGGGACAGATCCGAGAGACCCAGTACTTC. Translating gives CVSRLGLGQIRETQYF. The V gene is TRBV5-1, the J gene TRBJ2-5; 7 nucleotides line up with TRBD1. The CDR3 loop spans 16 amino acids. Germline CDR1 is SGHRS and CDR2 is YFSETQ.

A note on this clonotype: A much more abundant neighbour one base away suggests this may be a read error. J is TRBJ2-1 and V is TRBV5-1, with D possibly called TRBD1 or TRBD2 (5 bases each). From germline, CDR1 is SGHRS and CDR2 YFSETQ. This CDR3 comprises 14 residues. The CDR3 spells CVSVRAGSQSEQFF. The CDR3, as DNA: TGCGTCAGCGTAAGGGCAGGGAGTCAATCTGAGCAGTTCTTC.

This clonotype was found many times. The chain couples TRBV20-1 to TRBJ1-3, with TRBD1 identical over 7 bases. Germline-derived CDR1 and CDR2 are DFQATT and SNEGSKA (reference sequence). The V segment lost 0 bases and the J segment 9 bases; nucleotides outside the gene matches: 8. The CDR3 runs to 14 residues. The chain's CDR3 is CSARDWDRRGTIYF. The CDR3 DNA is TGCAGTGCTAGAGATTGGGACAGAAGAGGCACCATATATTTT.

In its sample, this clonotype was seen many times. The V gene is TRBV30, the J gene TRBJ2-3; 9 bases map to TRBD2. The V gene end was trimmed by 4 bases and the J gene end by 6 bases; junction bases not matched to a gene: 8. The germline gives CDR1 GTSNPN, CDR2 SVGIG (reference sequence). CDR3 size: 14 residues. The CDR3 bases are TGTGCCTGGAATATAGCGGGGGCACGGGATACGCAGTATTTT. Its protein is CAWNIAGARDTQYF.

In this sample, this clonotype turned up many times. Sequence at one end of the junction differs from germline and may be a read error. The chain recombines TRBV7-9 with TRBJ1-1; 7 bases are shared with TRBD1. The CDR3 length is 13 residues. Germline assignment: CDR1 SEHNR and CDR2 FQNEAQ (reference sequence). CDR3: CASSLDRSTEAFF. In DNA form, the CDR3 reads TGTGCTAGCAGCCTGGACAGGAGCACTGAAGCTTTCTTT.

This clonotype was counted many times. The chain carries TRBV5-1 and TRBJ1-3; D uncertain. The CDR3 covers 15 residues. Trimming stripped 5 bases from V and 0 bases from J, with 12 bases between. Germline CDR1 SGHRS, CDR2 YFSETQ. CDR3: CASSERPVSGNTIYF. The CDR3 DNA is TGCGCCAGCAGTGAGCGGCCAGTCTCTGGAAACACCATATATTTT.

This clonotype was seen at least ten times. The CDR3: CASSLGVDTGELFF. CDR3 in DNA: TGTGCCAGCAGCTTAGGGGTCGACACCGGGGAGCTGTTTTTT. This chain connects TRBV7-9 to TRBJ2-2; D ambiguous. Per germline, CDR1 SEHNR and CDR2 FQNEAQ (reference sequence). V was trimmed by 1 base and J by 3 bases, leaving 6 bases between them. There are 14 residues in the CDR3.

The table lists this clonotype with many counts. The genes are TRBV20-1 and TRBJ2-3, with 9 bases aligning to TRBD2. Trimming at V came to 2 bases and at J to 2 bases, leaving 20 bases not matched to a gene. The CDR3 is made up of 20 amino acids. Germline values: CDR1 DFQATT, CDR2 SNEGSKA (reference sequence). CDR3: CSARKTGLGGRGYVTDTQYF. The DNA for the CDR3 is TGCAGTGCTAGAAAGACCGGCTTGGGCGGGAGGGGGTATGTCACAGATACGCAGTATTTT.

CDR3: CAWSKPSSYNEQFF. The CDR3, as DNA: TGTGCCTGGAGTAAACCCTCCTCCTACAATGAGCAGTTCTTC. The chain joins TRBV30 to TRBJ2-1, with D hard to call. There are 14 residues in the CDR3. Trimming removed 2 bases at V and 0 bases at J, with 8 bases between. Germline V gene data show CDR1 as GTSNPN and CDR2 as SVGIG (reference sequence).

This clonotype showed up many times. This chain links TRBV7-2 with TRBJ2-3; D ambiguous. V was cut by 7 bases and J by 6 bases, with 14 bases left in between. The CDR3 is 13 residues long. CDR1 SGHTA and CDR2 FQGNSA come from the germline V gene. The CDR3 DNA follows: TGTGCCAGCATGGCCCTGGATGAGGATACGCAGTATTTT. It encodes CASMALDEDTQYF.

This chain uses TRBV5-4 with TRBJ1-1; a weak D match, TRBD1 (5 bases). CDR3 length equals 15 residues. Trimming pared 3 bases from V and 1 base from J, leaving 13 bases between. Germline values: CDR1 SGHNT, CDR2 YYREEE (reference sequence). CDR3: CASSYSRGGNTEAFF. Here the CDR3 DNA reads TGTGCCAGCAGCTACTCGAGGGGCGGGAACACTGAAGCTTTCTTT.